This T cell receptor (beta chain) stems from a study of CD8+ T cells in alopecia areata (dated 2018 in TCRdb). A note on the overall study: Treated patients were enrolled in an open-label pilot trial of oral tofacitinib, 5 to 10 mg twice daily, for moderate-to-severe alopecia areata. Tofacitinib was given for 6 to 18 months, followed by 6 months of follow-up off drug to assess delayed response and recurrence. In both human patients and the C3H/HeJ mouse model, the study applied high-throughput TCRbeta sequencing to look at T cell clonal expansion in alopecia areata. In humans, TCRbeta sequencing was performed on scalp tissue and on sorted CD4+ and CD8+ peripheral blood T cells from healthy controls and from patients with patchy or totalis/universalis alopecia areata. Biopsies were taken from tofacitinib-treated patients at baseline and again at 4 and 24 weeks into treatment, and several of those patients also had a later scalp biopsy. Scalp clonality was compared among normal scalp (n=4), patchy alopecia areata scalp (n=8), and alopecia totalis/universalis scalp (n=8). The RNA source kit depended on sample type: the PAXgene miRNA kit for fixed scalp, the miRNeasy kit for PBMCs, and the RNeasy kit for mouse skin. immunoSEQ multiplex PCR using 35 Vbeta forward primers and 13 Jbeta reverse primers was used to amplify TCRbeta CDR3 regions. The investigation overall reported the following: Compared with normal scalp, lesional scalp had higher clonality and more expanded CD8+ clones, particularly in alopecia totalis/universalis, a pattern that suggests antigenic drive. Scalp TCR repertoire analysis is complicated because resident alphabeta T cells in normal human skin are also sequenced, whereas mouse skin is dominated by gammadelta T cells. Shared TCR sequences between patients were less evident than in mice, which may be partly attributable to HLA diversity in the patient population.

About this clone: This clone's antigen is unknown. No quality values exist for individual bases; no much larger clone is one base distant.

The library was made by the immunoSEQ multiplex PCR assay. RNA was extracted from all samples and reverse transcribed into cDNA, which served as template for TCR sequencing. First-strand cDNA was synthesized with SuperScript III using a 2:1 mix of oligo-dT and random hexamers. Amplification bias was assessed with a synthetic immune receptor repertoire, and residual bias was removed computationally. On the authors' methods: After raw reads were preprocessed to remove errors, the CDR3 was defined following IMGT conventions as running from the conserved cysteine to phenylalanine. Clonality was computed as 1 minus the Shannon entropy, with the entropy normalized by log2 of the number of productive unique TCRs. CD4 or CD8 identity of scalp clones was inferred by cross-referencing scalp TCRbeta sequences with sorted blood CD4 and CD8 repertoires. TCRdb carries this immuneACCESS record with in-frame sequences only. Its versions omit some clonotypes, under half of them owing to an unresolved V gene in the studies checked, with the rest unexplained. V, J and clone size reflect that table, while D and trimming were determined from the DNA. In all, the sample holds around 250,000 clones, and about two thirds of those were seen once. 0.95% to 1.5% of the sample is in the top ten clones.

The label giving this sample's time point can be read as: baseline before oral tofacitinib. Peripheral blood and lesional scalp punch biopsies were obtained from patients with alopecia areata. After PBMCs were isolated by density centrifugation and stained for CD3, CD4 and CD8, a FACSAria was used to sort CD4+ and CD8+ T cells. From a lookup of the germline V gene, CDR1 and CDR2 are MDHEN and SYDVKM. V sheds 3 bases and J sheds 8 bases, leaving 10 bases between their ends. The CDR3 spans 12 residues, from the cysteine through the phenylalanine. The kept DNA is CDR3 alone, 36 bases in frame from the first base.

This sample comprised CD4+ T cells sorted from blood, obtained at week 0. The receptor comes from a human donor with alopecia areata. Recombination linked TRBV28 to TRBJ1-1; the D gene identity is not certain. The DNA sequence is TGTGCCAGCAGTTTGGGTATTCAGGAAGCTTTCTTT. Its translation is CASSLGIQEAFF.